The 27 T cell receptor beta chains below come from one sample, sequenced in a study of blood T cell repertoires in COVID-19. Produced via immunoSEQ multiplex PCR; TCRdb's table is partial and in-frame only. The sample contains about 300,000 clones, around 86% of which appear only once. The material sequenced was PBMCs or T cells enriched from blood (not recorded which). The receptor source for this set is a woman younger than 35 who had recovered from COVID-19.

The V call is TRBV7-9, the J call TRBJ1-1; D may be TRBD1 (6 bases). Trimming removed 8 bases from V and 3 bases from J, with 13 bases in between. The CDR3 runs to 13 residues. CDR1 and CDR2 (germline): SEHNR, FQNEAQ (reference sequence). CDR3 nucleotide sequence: TGTGCCAGCTTTCAGGGGAGCGACACTGAAGCTTTCTTT. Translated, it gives CASFQGSDTEAFF. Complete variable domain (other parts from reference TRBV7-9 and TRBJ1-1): DTGVSQNPRHKITKRGQNVTFRCDPISEHNRLYWYRQTLGQGPEFLTYFQNEAQLEKSRLLSDRFSAERPKGSFSTLEIQRTEQGDSAMYLCASFQGSDTEAFFGQGTRLTVV.

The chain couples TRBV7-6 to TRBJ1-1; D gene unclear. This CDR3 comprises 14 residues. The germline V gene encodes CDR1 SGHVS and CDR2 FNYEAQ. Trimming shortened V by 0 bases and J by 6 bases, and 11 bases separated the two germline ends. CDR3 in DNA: TGTGCCAGCAGCTTAGCGCTGGGAGACCCTGAAGCTTTCTTT. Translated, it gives CASSLALGDPEAFF. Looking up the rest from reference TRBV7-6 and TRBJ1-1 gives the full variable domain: GAGVSQSPRYKVTKRGQDVALRCDPISGHVSLYWYRQALGQGPEFLTYFNYEAQQDKSGLPNDRFSAERPEGSISTLTIQRTEQRDSAMYRCASSLALGDPEAFFGQGTRLTVV.

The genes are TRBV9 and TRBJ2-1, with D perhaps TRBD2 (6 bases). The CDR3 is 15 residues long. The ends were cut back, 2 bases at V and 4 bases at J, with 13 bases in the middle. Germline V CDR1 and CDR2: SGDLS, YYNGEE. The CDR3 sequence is CASSVGLARYNEQFF. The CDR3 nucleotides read TGTGCCAGCAGCGTCGGGCTAGCGCGGTACAATGAGCAGTTCTTC. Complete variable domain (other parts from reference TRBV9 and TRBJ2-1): DSGVTQTPKHLITATGQRVTLRCSPRSGDLSVYWYQQSLDQGLQFLIQYYNGEERAKGNILERFSAQQFPDLHSELNLSSLELGDSALYFCASSVGLARYNEQFFGPGTRLTVL.

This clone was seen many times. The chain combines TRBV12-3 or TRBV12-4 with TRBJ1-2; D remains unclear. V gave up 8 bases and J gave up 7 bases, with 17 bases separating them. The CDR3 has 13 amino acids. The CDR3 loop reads CASSGNRGRGYTF. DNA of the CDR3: TGTGCCAGCTCGGGGAATCGGGGTCGTGGCTACACCTTC.

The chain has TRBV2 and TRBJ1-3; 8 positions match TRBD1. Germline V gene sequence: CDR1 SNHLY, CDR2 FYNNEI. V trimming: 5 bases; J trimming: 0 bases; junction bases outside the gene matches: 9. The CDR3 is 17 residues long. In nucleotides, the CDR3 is TGTGCCAGCAGTCGGGACAGGCTCTCGTACTCTGGAAACACCATATATTTT. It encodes CASSRDRLSYSGNTIYF.

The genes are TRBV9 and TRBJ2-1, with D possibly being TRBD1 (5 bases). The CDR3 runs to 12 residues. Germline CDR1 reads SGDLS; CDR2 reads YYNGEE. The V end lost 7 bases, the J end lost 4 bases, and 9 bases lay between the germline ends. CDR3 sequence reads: CASGQGYNEQFF. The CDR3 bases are TGTGCCAGCGGCCAGGGATACAATGAGCAGTTCTTC. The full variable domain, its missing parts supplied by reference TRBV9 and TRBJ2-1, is DSGVTQTPKHLITATGQRVTLRCSPRSGDLSVYWYQQSLDQGLQFLIQYYNGEERAKGNILERFSAQQFPDLHSELNLSSLELGDSALYFCASGQGYNEQFFGPGTRLTVL.

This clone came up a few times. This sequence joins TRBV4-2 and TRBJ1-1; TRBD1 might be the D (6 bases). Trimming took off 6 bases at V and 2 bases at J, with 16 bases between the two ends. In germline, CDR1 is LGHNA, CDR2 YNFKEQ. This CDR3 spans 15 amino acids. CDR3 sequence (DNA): TGTGCCAGCAGAGTGTGGGGGCCCTCTAACACTGAAGCTTTCTTT. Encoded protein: CASRVWGPSNTEAFF.

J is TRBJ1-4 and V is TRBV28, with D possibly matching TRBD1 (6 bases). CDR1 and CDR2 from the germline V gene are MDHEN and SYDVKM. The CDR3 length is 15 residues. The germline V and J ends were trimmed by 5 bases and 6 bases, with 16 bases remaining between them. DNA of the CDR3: TGTGCCAGCAGTAGGGCCCTGGGACACGATGAAAAACTGTTTTTT. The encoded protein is CASSRALGHDEKLFF.

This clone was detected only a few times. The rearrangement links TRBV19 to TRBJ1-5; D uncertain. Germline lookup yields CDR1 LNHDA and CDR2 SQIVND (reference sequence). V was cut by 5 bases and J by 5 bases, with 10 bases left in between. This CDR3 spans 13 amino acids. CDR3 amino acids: CASSPGRDQPQHF. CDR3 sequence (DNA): TGTGCCAGTAGTCCGGGGAGGGATCAGCCCCAGCATTTT. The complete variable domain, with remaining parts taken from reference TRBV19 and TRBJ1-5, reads DGGITQSPKYLFRKEGQNVTLSCEQNLNHDAMYWYRQDPGQGLRLIYYSQIVNDFQKGDIAEGYSVSREKKESFPLTVTSAQKNPTAFYLCASSPGRDQPQHFGDGTRLSIL.

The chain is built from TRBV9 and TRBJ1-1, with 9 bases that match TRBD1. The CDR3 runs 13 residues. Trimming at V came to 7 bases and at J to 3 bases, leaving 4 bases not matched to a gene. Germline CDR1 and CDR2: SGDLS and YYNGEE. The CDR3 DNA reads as TGTGCCAGCCGGGACAGGGAGGACACTGAAGCTTTCTTT. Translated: CASRDREDTEAFF.

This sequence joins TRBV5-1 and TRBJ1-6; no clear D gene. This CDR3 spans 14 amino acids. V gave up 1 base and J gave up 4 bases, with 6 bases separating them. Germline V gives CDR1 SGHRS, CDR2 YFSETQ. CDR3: CASSLWHYNSPLHF. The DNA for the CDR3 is TGCGCCAGCAGCTTGTGGCATTATAATTCACCCCTCCACTTT.

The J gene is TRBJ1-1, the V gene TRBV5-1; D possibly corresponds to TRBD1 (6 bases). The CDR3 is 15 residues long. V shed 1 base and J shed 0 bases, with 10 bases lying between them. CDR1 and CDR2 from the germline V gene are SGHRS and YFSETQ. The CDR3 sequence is CASSLIPGVNTEAFF. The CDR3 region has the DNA TGCGCCAGCAGCTTGATCCCAGGGGTGAACACTGAAGCTTTCTTT.

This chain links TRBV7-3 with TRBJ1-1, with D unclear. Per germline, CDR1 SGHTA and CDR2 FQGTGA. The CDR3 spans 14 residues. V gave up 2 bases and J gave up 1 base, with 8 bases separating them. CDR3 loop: CASSLGPGNTEAFF. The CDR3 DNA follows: TGTGCCAGCAGCTTAGGCCCAGGGAACACTGAAGCTTTCTTT. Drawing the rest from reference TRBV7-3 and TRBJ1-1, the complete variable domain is GAGVSQTPSNKVTEKGKYVELRCDPISGHTALYWYRQSLGQGPEFLIYFQGTGAADDSGLPNDRFFAVRPEGSVSTLKIQRTERGDSAVYLCASSLGPGNTEAFFGQGTRLTVV.

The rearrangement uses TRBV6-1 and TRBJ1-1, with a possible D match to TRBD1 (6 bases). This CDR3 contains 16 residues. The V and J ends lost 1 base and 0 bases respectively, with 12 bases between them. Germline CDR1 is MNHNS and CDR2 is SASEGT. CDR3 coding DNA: TGTGCCAGCAGTGAAGGATTCAGGGGCTTGAACACTGAAGCTTTCTTT. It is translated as CASSEGFRGLNTEAFF.

The CDR3 here is CASSKVCLDSTNSGANVLTF. CDR3 nucleotides: TGTGCCAGCAGCAAAGTGTGCTTAGACAGTACGAACTCTGGGGCCAACGTCCTGACTTTC. The V call is TRBV21-1, the J call TRBJ2-6; TRBD1 reflects the table's D call only, with no check against the DNA. TRBV21-1 is shown as a pseudogene. This CDR3 region has 20 residues.

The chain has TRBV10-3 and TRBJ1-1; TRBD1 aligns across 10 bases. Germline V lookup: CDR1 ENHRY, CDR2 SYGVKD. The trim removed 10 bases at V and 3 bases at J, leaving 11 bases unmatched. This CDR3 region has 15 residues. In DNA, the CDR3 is TGTGCCACAAGCACGGGACAGGGGTTTGACACTGAAGCTTTCTTT. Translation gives CATSTGQGFDTEAFF.

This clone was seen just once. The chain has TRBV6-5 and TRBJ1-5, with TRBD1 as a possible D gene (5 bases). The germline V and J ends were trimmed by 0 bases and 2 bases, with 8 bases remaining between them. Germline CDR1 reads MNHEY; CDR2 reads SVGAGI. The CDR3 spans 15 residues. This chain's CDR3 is CASSYSGGGNQPQHF. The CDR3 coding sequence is TGTGCCAGCAGTTACTCGGGGGGTGGCAATCAGCCCCAGCATTTT.

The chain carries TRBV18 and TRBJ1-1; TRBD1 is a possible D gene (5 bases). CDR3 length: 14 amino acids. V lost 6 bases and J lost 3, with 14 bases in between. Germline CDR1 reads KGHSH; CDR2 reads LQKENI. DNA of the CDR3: TGTGCCAGCTCGCCAACTTCCAGGGACACTGAAGCTTTCTTT. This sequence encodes CASSPTSRDTEAFF.

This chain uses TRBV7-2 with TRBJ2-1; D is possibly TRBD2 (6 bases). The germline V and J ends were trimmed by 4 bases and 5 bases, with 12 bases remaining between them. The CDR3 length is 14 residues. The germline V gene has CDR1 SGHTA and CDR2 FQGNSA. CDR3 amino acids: CASSSRIADNEQFF. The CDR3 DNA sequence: TGTGCCAGCAGCTCGAGGATAGCGGACAATGAGCAGTTCTTC.

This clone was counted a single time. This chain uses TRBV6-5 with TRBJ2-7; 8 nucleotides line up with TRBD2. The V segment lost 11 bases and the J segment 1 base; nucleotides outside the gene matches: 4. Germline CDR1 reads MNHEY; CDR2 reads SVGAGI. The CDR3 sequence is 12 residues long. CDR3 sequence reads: CAAGGGSYEQYF. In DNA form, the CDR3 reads TGTGCCGCGGGGGGCGGATCCTACGAGCAGTACTTC.

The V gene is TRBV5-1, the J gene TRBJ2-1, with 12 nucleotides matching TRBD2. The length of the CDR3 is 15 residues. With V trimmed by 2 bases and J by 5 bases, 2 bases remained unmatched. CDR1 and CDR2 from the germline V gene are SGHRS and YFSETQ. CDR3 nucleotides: TGCGCCAGCAGCTTTCGGACTAGCGGGAACAATGAGCAGTTCTTC. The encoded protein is CASSFRTSGNNEQFF.

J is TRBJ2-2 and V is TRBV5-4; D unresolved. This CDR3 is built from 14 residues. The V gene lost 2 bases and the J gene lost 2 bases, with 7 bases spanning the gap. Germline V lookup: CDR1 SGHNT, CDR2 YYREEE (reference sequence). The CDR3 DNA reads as TGTGCCAGCAGCTTTCAGGTTAACACCGGGGAGCTGTTTTTT. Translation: CASSFQVNTGELFF. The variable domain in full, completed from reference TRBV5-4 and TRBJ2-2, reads ETGVTQSPTHLIKTRGQQVTLRCSSQSGHNTVSWYQQALGQGPQFIFQYYREEENGRGNFPPRFSGLQFPNYSSELNVNALELDDSALYLCASSFQVNTGELFFGEGSRLTVL.

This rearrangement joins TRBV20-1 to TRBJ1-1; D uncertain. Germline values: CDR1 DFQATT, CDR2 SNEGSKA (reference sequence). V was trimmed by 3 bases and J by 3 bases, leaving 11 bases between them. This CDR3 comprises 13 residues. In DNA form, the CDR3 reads TGCAGTGCTAGTTTTGCTGAGGACACTGAAGCTTTCTTT. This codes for CSASFAEDTEAFF.

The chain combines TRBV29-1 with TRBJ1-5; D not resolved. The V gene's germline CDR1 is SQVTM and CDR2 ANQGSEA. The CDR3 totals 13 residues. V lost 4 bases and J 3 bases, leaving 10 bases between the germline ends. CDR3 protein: CSVVEQYNQPQHF. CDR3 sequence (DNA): TGCAGCGTTGTAGAACAGTACAATCAGCCCCAGCATTTT.

The CDR3 nucleotides are TGTGCCAGCAGCTCGGGACATCCCTTTACCTTC. The encoded protein is CASSSGHPFTF. The chain joins TRBV5-6 to TRBJ1-2; D is possibly TRBD1 (6 bases). Germline V gene data show CDR1 as SGHDT and CDR2 as YYEEEE. V was pared by 3 bases and J by 14 bases, with 14 bases between. There are 11 residues in the CDR3.

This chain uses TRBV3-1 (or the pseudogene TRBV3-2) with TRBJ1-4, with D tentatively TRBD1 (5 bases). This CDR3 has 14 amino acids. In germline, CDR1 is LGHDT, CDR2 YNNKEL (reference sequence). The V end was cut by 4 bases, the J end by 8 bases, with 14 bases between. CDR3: CASSLRTGEEKLFF. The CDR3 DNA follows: TGTGCCAGCAGCCTCCGGACGGGGGAGGAAAAACTGTTTTTT.

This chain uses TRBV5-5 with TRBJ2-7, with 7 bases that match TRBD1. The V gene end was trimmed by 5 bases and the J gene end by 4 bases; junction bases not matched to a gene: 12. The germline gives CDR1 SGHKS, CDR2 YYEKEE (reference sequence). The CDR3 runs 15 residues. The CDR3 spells CASRKDEGALYEQYF. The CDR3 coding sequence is TGTGCCAGCAGGAAAGATGAGGGGGCGTTATACGAGCAGTACTTC.